A selection of T cell receptor beta chains follows, all from one sample in a study of vaccination effects on CD4 cells after COVID-19. Libraries were prepared by immunoSEQ multiplex PCR; TCRdb keeps only in-frame clonotypes and omits some of them. This sample yields about 64,000 clones, of which more than 60% are seen a single time; approximately 22% belongs to the top ten. Their antigen targets remain unknown. Sequences were derived from CD4+ T cells from PBMCs cultured without peptide, sampled before COVID-19 vaccination. The receptors were gathered from a human donor who had a prior SARS-CoV-2 infection. Both conserved end residues are part of each CDR3. The order of the fields is J gene, V gene, D gene, clone size, CDR3 protein, CDR3 DNA. D genes are given only for firm matches. Some rows have no size entry. The others give once, few or many, or a class for an expanded clone.

j_call: TRBJ2-7; v_call: TRBV15; d_call: NA; clone_size: NA; cdr3_aa: CATSRSVTQGYEQYF; cdr3_nt: TGTGCCACCAGCAGATCAGTCACTCAGGGTTACGAGCAGTACTTC
j_call: TRBJ2-3; v_call: TRBV7-2; d_call: NA; clone_size: NA; cdr3_aa: CASSLLAGSTDTQYF; cdr3_nt: TGTGCCAGCAGCTTATTGGCAGGGTCCACAGATACGCAGTATTTT
j_call: TRBJ2-1; v_call: TRBV12-5; d_call: TRBD2; clone_size: few; cdr3_aa: CASGLVGGLAPFF; cdr3_nt: TGTGCTAGTGGTTTGGTGGGAGGGTTGGCCCCGTTCTTC
j_call: TRBJ2-7; v_call: TRBV5-1; d_call: TRBD2; clone_size: NA; cdr3_aa: CASSLLGGVSYEQYF; cdr3_nt: TGCGCCAGCAGCTTGTTGGGGGGGGTTTCCTACGAGCAGTACTTC
j_call: TRBJ1-3; v_call: TRBV15; d_call: NA; clone_size: NA; cdr3_aa: CATSSQNWAGNTIYF; cdr3_nt: TGTGCCACCAGCAGCCAAAATTGGGCAGGAAACACCATATATTTT
j_call: TRBJ2-1; v_call: TRBV5-6; d_call: NA; clone_size: NA; cdr3_aa: CASSLGPPSSYNEQFF; cdr3_nt: TGTGCCAGCAGCTTGGGTCCCCCTAGCTCCTACAATGAGCAGTTCTTC
j_call: TRBJ1-1; v_call: TRBV19; d_call: NA; clone_size: few; cdr3_aa: CASSTTIPTGTEAFF; cdr3_nt: TGTGCCAGTAGTACGACGATCCCGACGGGCACTGAAGCTTTCTTT
j_call: TRBJ2-3; v_call: TRBV7-9; d_call: TRBD1; clone_size: NA; cdr3_aa: CASSQLRTGADTQYF; cdr3_nt: TGTGCCAGCAGCCAATTGCGGACAGGGGCAGATACGCAGTATTTT
j_call: TRBJ2-5; v_call: TRBV7-9; d_call: TRBD2; clone_size: NA; cdr3_aa: CASSLSGLAETQYF; cdr3_nt: TGTGCCAGCAGCTTATCAGGACTAGCGGAGACCCAGTACTTC
j_call: TRBJ2-3; v_call: TRBV11-3; d_call: NA; clone_size: NA; cdr3_aa: CASSLDGGSSTDTQYF; cdr3_nt: TGTGCCAGCAGCTTAGACGGGGGATCTAGCACAGATACGCAGTATTTT
j_call: TRBJ2-5; v_call: TRBV7-3; d_call: NA; clone_size: NA; cdr3_aa: CASSLGGLAEETQYF; cdr3_nt: TGTGCCAGCAGCTTAGGGGGCCTAGCGGAGGAGACCCAGTACTTC
j_call: TRBJ2-7; v_call: TRBV6-5; d_call: NA; clone_size: NA; cdr3_aa: CASSRTGSYEQYF; cdr3_nt: TGTGCCAGCAGTCGTACAGGGTCCTACGAGCAGTACTTC
j_call: TRBJ1-5; v_call: TRBV3-1/TRBV3-2; d_call: NA; clone_size: NA; cdr3_aa: CASSLRTVDRPQHF; cdr3_nt: TGTGCCAGCAGCTTACGGACCGTGGACCGGCCCCAGCATTTT
j_call: TRBJ1-3; v_call: TRBV5-1; d_call: NA; clone_size: NA; cdr3_aa: CASSSGQPGNTIYF; cdr3_nt: TGCGCCAGCAGCTCCGGCCAGCCCGGAAACACCATATATTTT
j_call: TRBJ2-7; v_call: TRBV7-9; d_call: NA; clone_size: NA; cdr3_aa: CASSLRTEGYEQYF; cdr3_nt: TGTGCCAGCAGCTTACGGACCGAAGGCTACGAGCAGTACTTC
j_call: TRBJ1-3; v_call: TRBV30; d_call: NA; clone_size: NA; cdr3_aa: CAWSRSFRSSGNTIYF; cdr3_nt: TGTGCCTGGAGTCGATCCTTCAGGAGCTCTGGAAACACCATATATTTT
j_call: TRBJ1-2; v_call: TRBV5-8; d_call: TRBD1; clone_size: few; cdr3_aa: CASSFRQGRASYGYTF; cdr3_nt: TGTGCCAGCAGTTTTCGACAGGGGAGGGCTAGCTATGGCTACACCTTC
j_call: TRBJ1-1; v_call: TRBV5-1; d_call: NA; clone_size: NA; cdr3_aa: CASSVALNTEAFF; cdr3_nt: TGCGCCAGCAGTGTAGCTCTGAACACTGAAGCTTTCTTT
j_call: TRBJ2-7; v_call: TRBV15; d_call: TRBD1; clone_size: NA; cdr3_aa: CATSRDRGRDSFSEQYF; cdr3_nt: TGTGCCACCAGCAGAGATAGGGGACGGGACAGCTTTTCCGAGCAGTACTTC
j_call: TRBJ2-1; v_call: TRBV4-1; d_call: TRBD2; clone_size: NA; cdr3_aa: CASSHPTSSNEQFF; cdr3_nt: TGCGCCAGCAGCCATCCGACTAGCAGCAATGAGCAGTTCTTC
j_call: TRBJ2-3; v_call: TRBV19; d_call: NA; clone_size: once; cdr3_aa: CASSKSGGTYTDTQYF; cdr3_nt: TGTGCCAGTAGTAAGTCTGGCGGGACCTACACAGATACGCAGTATTTT
j_call: TRBJ2-7; v_call: TRBV11-2; d_call: NA; clone_size: once; cdr3_aa: CASSWGDLSWEQYF; cdr3_nt: TGTGCCAGCTCCTGGGGGGATCTCAGTTGGGAGCAGTACTTC
j_call: TRBJ1-2; v_call: TRBV7-2; d_call: NA; clone_size: few; cdr3_aa: CASSLEAGRGYTF; cdr3_nt: TGTGCCAGCAGCTTAGAGGCCGGGAGAGGCTACACCTTC
j_call: TRBJ1-2; v_call: TRBV9; d_call: NA; clone_size: NA; cdr3_aa: CASSAKPQDADGYTF; cdr3_nt: TGTGCCAGCAGCGCAAAACCACAGGACGCGGATGGCTACACCTTC
j_call: TRBJ2-7; v_call: TRBV7-2; d_call: NA; clone_size: NA; cdr3_aa: CASSPEVFFSYEQYF; cdr3_nt: TGTGCCAGCAGCCCGGAAGTATTTTTCTCCTACGAGCAGTACTTC
j_call: TRBJ1-1; v_call: TRBV2; d_call: TRBD1; clone_size: medium-sized; cdr3_aa: CASRDRVLTTEAFF; cdr3_nt: TGTGCCAGCAGGGACAGGGTGCTTACAACTGAAGCTTTCTTT
j_call: TRBJ2-7; v_call: TRBV18; d_call: NA; clone_size: NA; cdr3_aa: CASSLILGEQYF; cdr3_nt: TGTGCCAGCTCACTTATACTAGGCGAGCAGTACTTC
j_call: TRBJ2-7; v_call: TRBV18; d_call: NA; clone_size: NA; cdr3_aa: CASSLSQSSTYEQYF; cdr3_nt: TGTGCCAGCTCTCTATCGCAGTCTAGTACCTACGAGCAGTACTTC
j_call: TRBJ1-6; v_call: TRBV6-6; d_call: TRBD1; clone_size: NA; cdr3_aa: CASSYPGQGIDSPLHF; cdr3_nt: TGTGCCAGCAGTTACCCGGGACAGGGGATTGATTCACCCCTCCACTTT
j_call: TRBJ1-2; v_call: TRBV7-2; d_call: NA; clone_size: NA; cdr3_aa: CASSLVINVGGYTF; cdr3_nt: TGTGCCAGCAGCTTAGTCATTAATGTCGGTGGCTACACCTTC